A single sample gave rise to the 7 T cell receptor beta chains below, sequenced in a study of cytomegalovirus exposure and HLA in healthy donors. TCRdb keeps only in-frame clones here, not all; method: immunoSEQ multiplex PCR. The profile shows 100,000 to 150,000 clones, about 83% of them singletons. The material sequenced was PBMCs. The source of these receptors is a woman under 40 in good health and CMV-seronegative.

The chain links TRBV7-9 to TRBJ1-1; D not resolved. Trimming removed 4 bases from V and 7 bases from J, with 10 bases in between. The CDR3 has 12 residues. Germline V CDR1 and CDR2: SEHNR, FQNEAQ (reference sequence). The CDR3 nucleotides read TGTGCCAGCAGCTCCGCAGACTATGAAGCTTTCTTT. Protein sequence: CASSSADYEAFF.

The chain recombines TRBV27 with TRBJ2-2, with D perhaps TRBD1 (7 bases). Germline V gene sequence: CDR1 MNHEY, CDR2 SMNVEV (reference sequence). The CDR3 runs to 15 residues. V was pared by 2 bases and J by 7 bases, with 14 bases between. CDR3 DNA: TGTGCCAGCAGTTTAGGAGGGGGCAGGATCGGGGAGCTGTTTTTT. It specifies CASSLGGGRIGELFF.

The chain carries TRBV7-2 and TRBJ1-2; TRBD1 might be the D (6 bases). With 5 bases removed from V and 0 bases from J, the gap between germline ends came to 10 bases. The CDR3 runs 14 residues. Germline V gives CDR1 SGHTA, CDR2 FQGNSA. The CDR3 loop is CASSPQGANYGYTF. The CDR3 DNA reads as TGTGCCAGCAGCCCACAGGGTGCTAACTATGGCTACACCTTC.

The chain has TRBV12-5 and TRBJ1-1; D is uncertain. V shed 6 bases and J shed 2 bases, with 10 bases lying between them. Germline values: CDR1 LGHNT, CDR2 FRNRAP. The CDR3 has 13 amino acids. This CDR3 reads CASGSQVNTEAFF. The DNA for the CDR3 is TGTGCTAGTGGCTCCCAGGTAAACACTGAAGCTTTCTTT.

The J gene is TRBJ1-6, the V gene TRBV5-1, with D perhaps matching TRBD1 (5 bases). The CDR3 is 14 amino acids. The V gene lost 4 bases and the J gene lost 7 bases, with 12 bases spanning the gap. Germline V gene lookup returns CDR1 SGHRS and CDR2 YFSETQ. This CDR3 is CASSHSGGNSPLHF. In DNA form, the CDR3 reads TGCGCCAGCAGCCATTCGGGGGGGAATTCACCCCTCCACTTT.

The chain joins TRBV2 to TRBJ1-6; 7 bases fit TRBD1. Germline V lookup: CDR1 SNHLY, CDR2 FYNNEI. CDR3 size: 14 residues. V shed 6 bases, J shed 13 bases, and the junction held 12 bases outside the gene matches. The DNA for the CDR3 is TGTGCCAGCAGCGCGTGGAGGGGGCTTTTTCCCCTCCACTTT. This translates into CASSAWRGLFPLHF.

The chain has TRBV10-3 and TRBJ2-7; 7 bases map to TRBD2. The length of the CDR3 is 15 residues. The V gene's germline CDR1 is ENHRY and CDR2 SYGVKD. V dropped 3 bases and J dropped 2; count of bases not matched to a gene: 7. The chain's CDR3 is CAISDLAGHTYEQYF. The CDR3 DNA reads as TGTGCCATCAGTGATTTAGCGGGTCATACCTACGAGCAGTACTTC.